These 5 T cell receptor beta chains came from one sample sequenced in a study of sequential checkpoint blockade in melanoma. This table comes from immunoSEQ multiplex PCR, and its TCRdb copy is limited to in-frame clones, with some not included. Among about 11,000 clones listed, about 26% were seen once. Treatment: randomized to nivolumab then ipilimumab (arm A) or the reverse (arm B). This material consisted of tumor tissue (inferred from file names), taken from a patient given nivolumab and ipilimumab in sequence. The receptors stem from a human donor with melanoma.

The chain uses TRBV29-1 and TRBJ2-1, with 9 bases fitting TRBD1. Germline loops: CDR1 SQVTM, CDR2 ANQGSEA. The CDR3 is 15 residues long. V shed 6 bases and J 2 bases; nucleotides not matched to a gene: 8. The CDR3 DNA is TGCAGCGTAGTGCCGGGACAGGGTACCTACAATGAGCAGTTCTTC. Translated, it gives CSVVPGQGTYNEQFF.

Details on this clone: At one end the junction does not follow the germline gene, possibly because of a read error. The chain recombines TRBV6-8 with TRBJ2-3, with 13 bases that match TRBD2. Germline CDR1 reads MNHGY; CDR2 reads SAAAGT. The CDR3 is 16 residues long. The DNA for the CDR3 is TGTGCCATCAGTGGGGGACTAGCGGGGAGCACAGATACGCAGTATTTT. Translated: CAISGGLAGSTDTQYF.

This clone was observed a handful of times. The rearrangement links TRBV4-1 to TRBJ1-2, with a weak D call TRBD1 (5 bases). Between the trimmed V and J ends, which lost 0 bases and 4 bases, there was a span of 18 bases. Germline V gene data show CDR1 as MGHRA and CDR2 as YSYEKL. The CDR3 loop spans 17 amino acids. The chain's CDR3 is CASSQDEATGPVYGYTF. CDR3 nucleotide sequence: TGCGCCAGCAGCCAAGATGAGGCTACAGGACCAGTCTATGGCTACACCTTC.

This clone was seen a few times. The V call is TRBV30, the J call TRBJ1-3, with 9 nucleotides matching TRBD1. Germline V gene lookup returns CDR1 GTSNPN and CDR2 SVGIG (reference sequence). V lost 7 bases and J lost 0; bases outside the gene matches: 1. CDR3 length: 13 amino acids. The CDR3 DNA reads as TGTGCCTTACAGGGGGCCTCTGGAAACACCATATATTTT. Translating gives CALQGASGNTIYF.

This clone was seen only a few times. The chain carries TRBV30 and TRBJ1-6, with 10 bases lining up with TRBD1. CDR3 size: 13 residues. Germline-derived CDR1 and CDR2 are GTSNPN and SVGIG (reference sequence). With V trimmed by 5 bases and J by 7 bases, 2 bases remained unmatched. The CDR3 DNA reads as TGTGCCTGGCTGGGACAGGGGAATTCACCCCTCCACTTT. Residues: CAWLGQGNSPLHF.